The rows below give T cell receptor beta chains drawn from one sample of a study of blood T cell repertoires in COVID-19. The method was immunoSEQ multiplex PCR; TCRdb's version includes in-frame clones alone and lacks a portion of them. The sample yields around 170,000 clones, roughly nine tenths seen once. Sequenced: peripheral blood. The receptors were sampled from a man in his late teens or twenties who had recovered from COVID-19. Each CDR3 is given with its conserved first and last residue. D genes are given only for firm matches. The size field is filled for only some rows; it gives once, few, many or a size class.

d_call	clone_size	v_call	j_call	cdr3_aa	cdr3_nt
.	few	TRBV4-3	TRBJ2-6	CASSQTGLSGANVLTF	TGCGCCAGCAGCCAAACAGGCCTCTCTGGGGCCAACGTCCTGACTTTC
.	.	TRBV18	TRBJ2-7	CASSAGSSYEQYF	TGTGCCAGCTCGGCGGGCTCCTCCTACGAGCAGTACTTC
.	.	TRBV5-4	TRBJ2-3	CASSLKTGVADTQYF	TGTGCCAGCAGCTTGAAAACGGGAGTAGCAGATACGCAGTATTTT
TRBD2	.	TRBV27	TRBJ2-1	CASSSIPAGGPNEQFF	TGTGCCAGCAGTTCCATCCCGGCGGGAGGGCCGAATGAGCAGTTCTTC
.	.	TRBV7-2	TRBJ1-1	CASSLAGRTGEAFF	TGTGCCAGCAGCTTAGCGGGTCGAACAGGCGAAGCTTTCTTT
TRBD1	.	TRBV7-9	TRBJ2-7	CASSFWDRPYEQYF	TGTGCCAGCAGCTTTTGGGACAGGCCCTACGAGCAGTACTTC
.	.	TRBV7-9	TRBJ1-4	CASRGESYEKLFF	TGTGCCAGCAGGGGCGAGAGCTATGAAAAACTGTTTTTT
.	.	TRBV15	TRBJ2-6	CATSRDRRLAGANVLTF	TGTGCCACCAGCAGAGACAGGCGCCTAGCCGGGGCCAACGTCCTGACTTTC
TRBD1	few	TRBV27	TRBJ1-6	CASSLDRGRSPLHF	TGTGCCAGCAGTTTAGACAGGGGAAGGTCACCCCTCCACTTT
.	few	TRBV4-1	TRBJ1-1	CASSQFGALNTEAFF	TGCGCCAGCAGCCAGTTCGGAGCATTGAACACTGAAGCTTTCTTT
.	once	TRBV5-6	TRBJ2-2	CASSLVQGGAGELFF	TGTGCCAGCAGCTTAGTACAGGGTGGAGCCGGGGAGCTGTTTTTT
TRBD1	.	TRBV5-1	TRBJ2-7	CASSPVTGVPDEQYF	TGCGCCAGCAGCCCCGTCACAGGGGTCCCCGACGAGCAGTACTTC
TRBD2	.	TRBV9	TRBJ2-2	CASSVDGGSFGGELFF	TGTGCCAGCAGCGTAGATGGCGGGAGTTTTGGCGGGGAGCTGTTTTTT
TRBD1	.	TRBV18	TRBJ1-2	CASSRQGATNYGYTF	TGTGCCAGCTCACGACAGGGCGCTACTAACTATGGCTACACCTTC
.	.	TRBV14	TRBJ2-3	CASSQDPGSRAGDTQYF	TGTGCCAGCAGCCAAGATCCCGGGAGTAGGGCGGGAGATACGCAGTATTTT
TRBD1	few	TRBV28	TRBJ1-4	CASITDRGLYGEKLFF	TGTGCCAGCATCACTGACAGGGGATTGTATGGTGAAAAACTGTTTTTT
.	.	TRBV6-5	TRBJ2-7	CASSYSWQGPYEQYF	TGTGCCAGCAGTTACTCGTGGCAGGGCCCCTACGAGCAGTACTTC
.	.	TRBV24-1	TRBJ2-7	CATSAGYEQYF	TGTGCCACCAGTGCCGGGTACGAGCAGTACTTC
TRBD1	.	TRBV6-2/TRBV6-3	TRBJ1-5	CASSWTGDYQPQHF	TGTGCCAGCAGCTGGACAGGAGATTATCAGCCCCAGCATTTT
.	.	TRBV2	TRBJ1-1	CASSGAALEAFF	TGTGCCAGCAGTGGGGCCGCCCTTGAAGCTTTCTTT
.	.	TRBV5-1	TRBJ1-5	CASSLGPGMGQPQHF	TGCGCCAGCAGCTTGGGTCCGGGAATGGGTCAGCCCCAGCATTTT
TRBD2	.	TRBV11-2	TRBJ2-3	CASSFTSADTQYF	TGTGCCAGCAGCTTTACTAGCGCAGATACGCAGTATTTT
TRBD1	.	TRBV3-1/TRBV3-2	TRBJ2-7	CASSSRDRGLYEQYF	TGTGCCAGCAGCTCCCGGGACAGGGGGCTCTACGAGCAGTACTTC
TRBD1	.	TRBV11-2	TRBJ2-7	CASSPDRAEQYF	TGTGCCAGCAGCCCAGACAGGGCCGAGCAGTACTTC
.	once	TRBV5-1	TRBJ1-4	CASSFGGAYEKLFF	TGCGCCAGCAGCTTTGGGGGGGCGTATGAAAAACTGTTTTTT
TRBD2	.	TRBV5-1	TRBJ2-1	CASSLGTSGWSSYNEQFF	TGCGCCAGCAGCTTGGGAACTAGCGGGTGGAGCTCCTACAATGAGCAGTTCTTC
TRBD1	.	TRBV30	TRBJ1-6	CAWSPGGSPLHF	TGTGCCTGGAGTCCAGGGGGATCACCCCTCCACTTT
.	.	TRBV19	TRBJ1-2	CASTRPDYGYTF	TGTGCCAGTACGCGGCCCGACTATGGCTACACCTTC
.	.	TRBV3-1/TRBV3-2	TRBJ2-7	CASSQDTISYEQYF	TGTGCCAGCAGCCAAGATACTATCTCCTACGAGCAGTACTTC
TRBD1	.	TRBV7-8	TRBJ2-4	CASSQDRVRQYF	TGTGCCAGCAGCCAGGACAGGGTTCGCCAGTACTTC
.	.	TRBV29-1	TRBJ2-5	CSVERLAQETQYF	TGCAGCGTTGAGAGGCTGGCCCAAGAGACCCAGTACTTC
.	.	TRBV28	TRBJ1-6	CASSRGDTSSPLHF	TGTGCCAGCAGCCGAGGGGACACCTCTTCTCCCCTCCACTTT
TRBD2	.	TRBV9	TRBJ2-7	CASSVAAGGSYEQYF	TGTGCCAGCAGCGTAGCGGCGGGAGGGTCCTACGAGCAGTACTTC
.	.	TRBV28	TRBJ2-4	CASSSPVLAKNIQYF	TGTGCCAGCAGTTCCCCCGTACTGGCCAAAAACATTCAGTACTTC
TRBD2	.	TRBV5-1	TRBJ2-3	CASSFLAEDTQYF	TGCGCCAGCAGCTTTCTAGCGGAAGATACGCAGTATTTT
.	.	TRBV7-7	TRBJ2-2	CASSLRGFPELPDTGELFF	TGTGCTAGCAGCTTACGAGGCTTTCCTGAGTTACCGGACACCGGGGAGCTGTTTTTT
TRBD1	once	TRBV27	TRBJ2-5	CASSSMTGGVETQYF	TGTGCCAGCAGCTCAATGACAGGGGGAGTGGAGACCCAGTACTTC
TRBD1	.	TRBV5-6	TRBJ1-1	CASSGRGHAETEAFF	TGTGCCAGCAGCGGCAGGGGGCACGCGGAGACTGAAGCTTTCTTT
.	.	TRBV12-3/TRBV12-4	TRBJ1-1	CASSLARAGEAFF	TGTGCCAGCAGTTTAGCGCGGGCAGGTGAAGCTTTCTTT
.	.	TRBV27	TRBJ1-2	CASSWQGNYGYTF	TGTGCCAGCAGTTGGCAGGGGAACTATGGCTACACCTTC
.	once	TRBV5-4	TRBJ2-5	CASSSPAPGETQYF	TGTGCCAGCAGCTCCCCGGCACCAGGGGAGACCCAGTACTTC
.	.	TRBV7-8	TRBJ1-1	CASMENRIMTEAFF	TGTGCCAGCATGGAAAACAGGATAATGACTGAAGCTTTCTTT
.	few	TRBV7-2	TRBJ1-2	CASSLGRDGYGYTF	TGTGCCAGCAGCTTAGGCAGGGATGGGTATGGCTACACCTTC
.	.	TRBV7-2	TRBJ2-1	CASSPDFSSYNEQFF	TGTGCCAGCAGCCCGGACTTTTCCTCCTACAATGAGCAGTTCTTC